This T cell receptor (beta chain) was sequenced in a study of blood T cells in healthy people across ages. The authors ran a second PCR of 7 to 11 cycles using a sample-barcoded 5' primer and a J-beta primer mix. Every cDNA was tagged by a template-switch adaptor with 12 random nucleotides. From the 5' RACE reads, TCRdb called clonotypes with MiXCR, one entry per CDR3 protein. The sample consists of around 780,000 distinct CDR3 sequences, roughly 50% of them appearing once. CDR3 size: 16 residues. Germline loops: CDR1 SGHNT, CDR2 YYREEE (reference sequence). V lost 3 bases to trimming and J lost 4 bases, with 18 bases between them. On this clonotype itself: The antigen is not known.

Whole-study results and caveats: There was a strong correlation between TCR beta diversity and naive T cell percentage.

Source material: blood. The clonotype comes from a man aged 40-50 years in good health. The chain joins TRBV5-4 to TRBJ2-3; TRBD1 is a possible D gene (5 bases). CDR3: CASSSKQADYPDTQYF. CDR3 coding DNA: TGTGCCAGCAGCTCGAAACAGGCGGATTATCCAGATACGCAGTATTTT.